A single sample gave rise to the 14 T cell receptor beta chains below, sequenced in a study of Graves' ophthalmopathy and Graves' hyperthyroidism. Transcripts of RNA were the source for amplifying TCR beta CDR3 regions. The workflow started with a first-round RT-PCR run with HTBI primers and then moved on to a second-round multiplex PCR. TCRdb recomputed calls from the multiplex PCR reads with MiXCR, one row per CDR3 protein. This table holds around 670,000 distinct CDR3 sequences, around 40% found once. Source material: peripheral blood. The receptors derive from an adult man with Graves' ophthalmopathy.

The rearrangement links TRBV2 to TRBJ1-2; TRBD1 aligns across 7 bases. The CDR3 covers 14 residues. The ends lost 4 bases at V and 5 bases at J; junction bases unmatched: 7. Germline V gene data show CDR1 as SNHLY and CDR2 as FYNNEI. As DNA, the CDR3 is TGTGCCAGCAGTGTGTACAGGGGTCGTTATGGCTACACCTTC. As protein: CASSVYRGRYGYTF.

The rearrangement uses TRBV12-3 or TRBV12-4 and TRBJ2-7; a weak D match, TRBD2 (6 bases). This CDR3 contains 17 residues. The V and J ends lost 5 bases and 1 base respectively, with 21 bases between them. Here the CDR3 DNA reads TGTGCCAGCAGTCAAAACGACGCCGGGACTGTTTCCTACGAGCAGTACTTC. Its protein is CASSQNDAGTVSYEQYF.

This clonotype was recorded many times. The chain uses TRBV25-1 and TRBJ1-6, with D possibly matching TRBD1 (6 bases). The CDR3 contains 16 residues. V lost 4 bases, J lost 2 bases, and 12 bases lay in between. The V gene's germline CDR1 is MGHDK and CDR2 SYGVNS. The CDR3 loop is CASSANRVTYNSPLHF. In DNA form, the CDR3 reads TGTGCCAGCAGTGCGAACAGGGTCACCTATAATTCACCCCTCCACTTT.

This rearrangement joins TRBV7-9 to TRBJ2-5; D remains unclear. CDR1 is SEHNR and CDR2 is FQNEAQ in the germline V gene (reference sequence). The length of the CDR3 is 12 residues. Trimming cost V 3 bases and J 5 bases, with 7 bases left between them. The CDR3 DNA reads TGTGCCAGCAGCTTTGGTATGGAGACCCAGTACTTC. Protein product: CASSFGMETQYF.

The chain couples TRBV15 to TRBJ2-7; 12 bases fit TRBD2. This CDR3 is built from 15 residues. The germline CDR1 and CDR2 sequences are LNHNV and YYDKDF (reference sequence). The junction had 8 bases not matched to a gene; V was cut back by 8 bases and J by 3 bases. CDR3 sequence reads: CATGTATSGSYEQYF. As DNA, the CDR3 is TGTGCCACCGGCACAGCGACTAGCGGGAGCTACGAGCAGTACTTC.

The table lists this clonotype with many counts. The chain employs TRBV24-1 and TRBJ1-1, with D possibly TRBD1 on 6 matching bases. The CDR3 consists of 16 residues. The V gene's germline CDR1 is KGHDR and CDR2 SFDVKD. V lost 9 bases and J lost 4, with 23 bases in between. The CDR3 protein is CATSYSRGGRATEAFF. The CDR3 DNA sequence: TGTGCCACCTCATACTCCAGGGGAGGCCGGGCCACTGAAGCTTTCTTT.

V and J are TRBV28 and TRBJ1-5, with D perhaps matching TRBD1 (6 bases). The V gene's germline CDR1 is MDHEN and CDR2 SYDVKM. With 6 bases removed from V and 7 bases from J, the gap between germline ends came to 10 bases. This CDR3 is built from 12 residues. CDR3 loop: CASSGGGQPQHF. CDR3 nucleotide sequence: TGTGCCAGCAGCGGAGGGGGACAGCCCCAGCATTTT.

The chain uses TRBV29-1 and TRBJ2-6; 7 bases line up with TRBD1. Germline CDR1 SQVTM, CDR2 ANQGSEA. There are 17 residues in the CDR3. The J segment lost 4 bases and the V segment lost 3 bases, leaving 12 bases of the junction unmatched. CDR3 region: CSVDEGAGFAGANVLTF. Written as DNA, the CDR3 is TGCAGCGTTGACGAGGGGGCGGGTTTTGCCGGGGCCAACGTCCTGACTTTC.

The chain has TRBV2 and TRBJ2-3; maybe TRBD2 (6 bases). Trimming cost V 7 bases and J 0 bases, with 14 bases left between them. The length of the CDR3 is 15 residues. In germline, CDR1 is SNHLY, CDR2 FYNNEI. The CDR3 sequence: CASTEELASTDTQYF. For the CDR3, the DNA is TGTGCCAGCACCGAGGAGCTAGCGAGCACAGATACGCAGTATTTT.

This clonotype showed up just a few times. Here the CDR3 reads CSARDPGVGNQPQHF. DNA of the CDR3: TGCAGTGCTAGAGATCCAGGCGTCGGAAATCAGCCCCAGCATTTT. The chain couples TRBV20-1 to TRBJ1-5; the D is unclear. V was pared by 0 bases and J by 4 bases, with 13 bases between. Germline CDR1 and CDR2: DFQATT and SNEGSKA (reference sequence). This CDR3 comprises 15 residues.

This clonotype appeared many times. This rearrangement joins TRBV29-1 to TRBJ2-5; D gene ambiguous. The CDR3 consists of 13 residues. Germline assignment: CDR1 SQVTM and CDR2 ANQGSEA. The V end lost 3 bases, the J end lost 1 base, and 9 bases lay between the germline ends. The CDR3 protein is CSVEQILQETQYF. The DNA of the CDR3 is TGCAGCGTTGAGCAGATACTCCAAGAGACCCAGTACTTC.

Concerning this clonotype itself: With a much larger clone just one base away, this may be a read error. This sequence joins TRBV29-1 and TRBJ2-7; D is ambiguous. CDR3 length: 12 amino acids. Germline-derived CDR1 and CDR2 are SQVTM and ANQGSEA. The CDR3, as DNA: TGCAGCGTTGAAGACGTCGCGGACGAGCGGTACTTC. Its translation is CSVEDVADERYF.

Details on this clonotype: The conserved closing phenylalanine or tryptophan is absent in this CDR3, likely reflecting a read error. The limits of the CDR3 on the DNA are not certain, so only TCRdb's listed CDR3 is given. The J gene is TRBJ2-7, the V gene TRBV29-1; the D call of TRBD1 is as the table states it, not checked on the DNA. Germline V gene lookup returns CDR1 SQVTM and CDR2 ANQGSEA. Including both end residues, the CDR3 is 9 amino acids long. CDR3 residues: CSVGQGAQS.

This clonotype was detected ten times or more. J is TRBJ1-2 and V is TRBV2; 8 nucleotides match TRBD1. Germline values: CDR1 SNHLY, CDR2 FYNNEI. Trimming removed 6 bases from V and 6 bases from J; junction bases left unmatched: 6. There are 13 residues in the CDR3. The CDR3 region is CASSGGQGDGYTF. As DNA, the CDR3 is TGTGCCAGCAGCGGCGGACAGGGAGATGGCTACACCTTC. The entire variable domain, with the rest obtained from reference TRBV2 and TRBJ1-2, is as follows: EPEVTQTPSHQVTQMGQEVILRCVPISNHLYFYWYRQILGQKVEFLVSFYNNEISEKSEIFDDQFSVERPDGSNFTLKIRSTKLEDSAMYFCASSGGQGDGYTFGSGTRLTVV.